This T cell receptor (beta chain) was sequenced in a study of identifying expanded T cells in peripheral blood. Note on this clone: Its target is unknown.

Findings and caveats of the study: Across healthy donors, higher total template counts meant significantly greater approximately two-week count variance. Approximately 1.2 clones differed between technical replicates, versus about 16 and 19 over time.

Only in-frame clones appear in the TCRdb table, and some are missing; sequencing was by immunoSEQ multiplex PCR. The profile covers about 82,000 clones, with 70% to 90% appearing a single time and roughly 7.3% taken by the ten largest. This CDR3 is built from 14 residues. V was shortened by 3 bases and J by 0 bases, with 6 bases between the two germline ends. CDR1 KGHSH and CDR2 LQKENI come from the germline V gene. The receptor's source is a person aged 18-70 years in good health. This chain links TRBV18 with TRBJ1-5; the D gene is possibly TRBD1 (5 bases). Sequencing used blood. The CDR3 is CASSPGVSNQPQHF. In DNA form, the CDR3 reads TGTGCCAGCTCACCGGGGGTTAGCAATCAGCCCCAGCATTTT.